The sequence of this T cell receptor (beta chain) was determined in a study of response to subunit inactivated influenza vaccine (dated 2018 in TCRdb). Study-wide context: Deep quantitative T cell receptor repertoire profiling was used in the study to track responses to a trivalent subunit inactivated influenza vaccine. Results and caveats for the whole study, not just this receptor: The authors proposed that each seasonal influenza vaccination may bring in only a limited number of new T cells.

Notes on this clonotype: The clone's antigen remains unknown. No base-level quality is on record; no much larger clone is a single base apart.

V is cut by 7 bases and J by 5 bases, and the space between the germline ends is 15 bases. Spanning cysteine to phenylalanine, the CDR3 consists of 13 amino acids. The retained sequence is limited to the CDR3, 39 bases, with the frame set at the first base. The library relied on RT-PCR. This sample was sequenced with an Illumina HiSeq 2500. TCRdb ran its own pipeline on the public reads, namely fastp trimming at Q25 and MiXCR clone calling, and kept in-frame beta chains. Every CDR3 protein is listed once, alongside the most common genes and DNA of its rows. The sample table holds about 700,000 distinct CDR3 sequences, of which 11% to 15% were seen once. The ten largest account for less than 9% of the sample.

The source was PBMCs from blood, collected roughly 15 days before vaccination. The clonotype comes from a man aged 50-60 years who received an inactivated influenza vaccine. Donor details come from another sample of the same person, matched by shared clones. This receptor chain uses TRBV12-3 or TRBV12-4 and TRBJ2-7; no D gene call is confident. The DNA sequence is as follows: TGTGCCAGCAAGAAGGCAGTTGTCCACGAGCAGTACTTC. Protein translation: CASKKAVVHEQYF.